This TCR beta chain was captured by sequencing in a study of OX40 agonist ivuxolimab in advanced cancers. Regarding the study as a whole: In general, CD8+ T cells held more expanded clones than CD4+ did, on average. CD4+ and CD8+ blood T cells expanded clonally by week 6 at 0.1 to 3.0 mg/kg.

The data were produced by immunoSEQ multiplex PCR, yet TCRdb's version contains in-frame clones alone and is incomplete. In the table there are 75,000 to 80,000 clones, around 83% of which are singletons. Blood sampling took place at baseline, cycle 4 day 1, and cycle 7 day 1. This clone was recorded only once. The target antigen is unknown. Germline V lookup: CDR1 LNHNV, CDR2 YYDKDF (reference sequence). The CDR3 is 16 amino acids. V was pared by 1 base and J by 2 bases, with 13 bases between. The specimen was CD4+ or CD8+ T cells sorted from blood, collected in a trial of the OX40 agonist ivuxolimab. This chain connects TRBV15 to TRBJ2-3; D not certain. The clonotype originates from an adult with an advanced solid tumor such as melanoma, head and neck, liver or kidney cancer. This CDR3 is CATSRGFGRDTDTQYF. CDR3 in DNA: TGTGCCACCAGCAGAGGTTTCGGAAGGGACACAGATACGCAGTATTTT.